This T cell receptor beta chain was observed in a study of type 1 regulatory T cells. Study-wide context: This in vitro CD4 product, T-allo10, is enriched for Tr1 cells and alloantigen-specific.

This CDR3 comprises 15 residues. Between the trimmed V and J ends, which lost 2 bases and 9 bases, there was a span of 20 bases. The germline V gene encodes CDR1 LGHDT and CDR2 YNNKEL (reference sequence). MiXCR, applied by TCRdb to the reads, yields one record per CDR3 protein. The sample contains about 97,000 distinct CDR3 sequences, about 28% of which appear only once. The receptor's source is a human donor in good health. The rearrangement joins TRBV3-1 to TRBJ2-7; D possibly corresponds to TRBD1 (5 bases). The sequenced sample was CD4+ T cells, either the whole sample or a sorted fraction (not recorded which). Here the CDR3 DNA reads TGTGCCAGCAGCCAAATGGTCGGCTCCACGCAGGGGCAGTACTTC. Amino acid sequence: CASSQMVGSTQGQYF.